The clone carrying this TCR beta chain was seen ten or more times. This specimen comes from a study of T-cell reconstitution after alpha-beta-depleted transplantation in children. TCRbeta library preparation incorporated unique molecular identifiers. TCRdb analysed the PCR reads with MiXCR anew, one entry per CDR3 protein. The table records about 110,000 distinct CDR3 sequences, about a tenth of them present only once. The CDR3 length is 11 residues. CDR1 and CDR2 from the germline V gene are SGHVS and FNYEAQ. V gave up 5 bases and J gave up 6 bases; unmatched junction bases: 1. The sequencing here drew on PBMCs from the stem cell graft donor, taken from the stem cell graft. This TCR came from a human donor who donated a stem cell graft to a child with acute lymphoblastic leukemia. This sequence joins TRBV7-6 and TRBJ2-7, with 7 bases that match TRBD1. CDR3 in DNA: TGTGCCAGCAGCCACAGGGGCGAGCAGTACTTC. It encodes CASSHRGEQYF.